Shown below are 26 T cell receptor beta chains from a single sample sequenced in a study of T cells in localized non-small cell lung cancer (dated by TCRdb to about 2020). Receptor libraries were prepared by the immunoSEQ multiplex PCR assay. What TCRdb holds here is the immuneACCESS table cut down to in-frame rearrangements. Part of the clones is not present; checked against another copy, under half of the missing clones reflect an unresolved V gene, and the others are unexplained. The sample table holds over 70,000 clones, of which approximately 91% were seen once. About 4% of the sample goes to the ten largest clones. Sample: PBMCs, taken before any cancer treatment. The receptors come from a woman aged 35 to 69 with stage II squamous cell lung carcinoma.

The chain employs TRBV7-9 and TRBJ1-2, with D maybe TRBD1 (5 bases). This CDR3 region has 14 residues. V was trimmed by 6 bases and J by 2 bases, leaving 13 bases between them. Germline values: CDR1 SEHNR, CDR2 FQNEAQ (reference sequence). The CDR3 coding sequence is TGTGCCAGCAGACGGGGGGACGGAAACTATGGCTACACCTTC. It encodes CASRRGDGNYGYTF.

The V and J genes are TRBV27 and TRBJ2-1, with 8 bases lining up with TRBD2. The CDR3 contains 17 residues. The V gene's germline CDR1 is MNHEY and CDR2 SMNVEV (reference sequence). V was pared by 5 bases and J by 2 bases, with 11 bases of the junction left unmatched. The CDR3 nucleotides read TGTGCCAGCAGTCCCCTCTTGGGACTAGGTCCCTACAATGAGCAGTTCTTC. Translated, it gives CASSPLLGLGPYNEQFF.

The genes are TRBV11-2 and TRBJ2-5; 10 bases are shared with TRBD2. CDR1 is SGHAT, CDR2 FQNNGV, per germline. The trim removed 5 bases at V and 5 bases at J, leaving 2 bases unmatched. This CDR3 has 13 amino acids. CDR3 sequence: CASSLSGRETQYF. CDR3 bases: TGTGCCAGCAGCCTTAGCGGGAGGGAGACCCAGTACTTC.

The J gene is TRBJ2-1, the V gene TRBV11-2, with D possibly matching TRBD1 (7 bases). The CDR3 covers 15 residues. V lost 3 bases to trimming and J lost 12 bases, with 21 bases between them. Germline-derived CDR1 and CDR2 are SGHAT and FQNNGV. CDR3 bases: TGTGCCAGCAGCTTTAGTCCAGGGGGGCAGGGCAGGCAGTTCTTC. Translating gives CASSFSPGGQGRQFF.

The J gene is TRBJ2-5, the V gene TRBV6-1, with TRBD2 matching 7 bases. V trimming: 4 bases; J trimming: 2 bases; junction bases outside the gene matches: 7. CDR3 length: 15 residues. The germline CDR1 and CDR2 sequences are MNHNS and SASEGT. The CDR3 sequence: CASSGSGNLQETQYF. As DNA, the CDR3 is TGTGCCAGCAGTGGGAGCGGGAACCTACAAGAGACCCAGTACTTC.

CDR3 loop: CASSLGGHGSPLHF. In DNA form, the CDR3 reads TGTGCCAGCAGCCTGGGGGGACACGGCTCACCCCTCCACTTT. The chain links TRBV7-8 to TRBJ1-6, with D possibly being TRBD1 (6 bases). The CDR3 spans 14 residues. V was trimmed by 5 bases and J by 10 bases, leaving 15 bases between them. Per the germline V gene, CDR1 is SGHVS and CDR2 is FQNEAQ.

This sequence joins TRBV7-9 and TRBJ1-1, with TRBD1 matching 12 bases. The V segment lost 5 bases and the J segment 5 bases; nucleotides outside the gene matches: 9. This CDR3 is 16 amino acids long. The germline gives CDR1 SEHNR, CDR2 FQNEAQ (reference sequence). The CDR3 coding sequence is TGTGCCAGCAGCCGTGGGACAGGGGGCGCGGGGACTGAAGCTTTCTTT. Amino acid sequence: CASSRGTGGAGTEAFF.

The chain combines TRBV5-1 with TRBJ2-6; D is uncertain. From germline, CDR1 is SGHRS and CDR2 YFSETQ. V shed 4 bases and J shed 0 bases, with 26 bases lying between them. The CDR3 has 21 residues. The CDR3 DNA follows: TGCGCCAGCAGCCAGACCGGTGGCGGCACCTCAAAGGACTCTGGGGCCAACGTCCTGACTTTC. Its protein is CASSQTGGGTSKDSGANVLTF.

The chain employs TRBV2 and TRBJ2-5, with TRBD1 identical over 7 bases. The CDR3 length is 12 residues. Per germline, CDR1 SNHLY and CDR2 FYNNEI. The V segment lost 6 bases and the J segment 5 bases; nucleotides outside the gene matches: 3. Here the CDR3 reads CASRQGRETQYF. The CDR3 DNA reads as TGTGCCAGCAGACAGGGGCGGGAGACCCAGTACTTC.

The chain couples TRBV28 to TRBJ2-5, with D maybe TRBD1 (6 bases). Trimming removed 5 bases at V and 5 bases at J, with 12 bases between. This CDR3 is built from 13 residues. Germline CDR1 is MDHEN and CDR2 is SYDVKM. The chain's CDR3 is CASSLGRGETQYF. The CDR3 region has the DNA TGTGCCAGCAGTCTAGGAAGGGGGGAGACCCAGTACTTC.

The chain employs TRBV6-1 and TRBJ2-5, with D perhaps TRBD1 (5 bases). CDR1 is MNHNS and CDR2 is SASEGT in the germline V gene. This CDR3 has 14 residues. V lost 3 bases, J lost 4 bases, and 12 bases lay in between. CDR3 loop: CASSDGRARETQYF. The CDR3 DNA follows: TGTGCCAGCAGTGATGGCAGGGCTAGAGAGACCCAGTACTTC.

The chain uses TRBV10-1 and TRBJ2-7, with D unresolved. Germline CDR1 reads WNHNN; CDR2 reads SYGVQD (reference sequence). V was pared by 0 bases and J by 1 base, with 1 base between. This CDR3 spans 12 amino acids. CDR3 residues: CASSESSYEQYF. CDR3 DNA sequence: TGCGCCAGCAGTGAGTCATCCTACGAGCAGTACTTC.

The chain has TRBV2 and TRBJ2-7; D possibly corresponds to TRBD2 (6 bases). V shed 4 bases and J shed 2 bases, with 12 bases lying between them. CDR1 and CDR2 from the germline V gene are SNHLY and FYNNEI. The CDR3 is made up of 14 amino acids. The CDR3 sequence: CASSVYGSTYEQYF. The CDR3 DNA is TGTGCCAGCAGTGTTTACGGGAGCACCTACGAGCAGTACTTC.

The chain has TRBV6-1 and TRBJ2-1; 7 bases align to TRBD2. V gave up 3 bases and J gave up 3 bases; unmatched junction bases: 8. Germline V CDR1 and CDR2: MNHNS, SASEGT. This CDR3 is 16 amino acids long. CDR3 amino acids: CASSEHSAGLYNEQFF. CDR3 in DNA: TGTGCCAGCAGTGAGCACTCAGCGGGACTCTACAATGAGCAGTTCTTC.

The rearrangement joins TRBV4-2 to TRBJ1-1; 7 nucleotides agree with TRBD1. With 0 bases clipped from V and 7 bases from J, the junction kept 5 bases outside the gene matches. CDR1 and CDR2 (germline): LGHNA, YNFKEQ. The CDR3 spans 14 residues. The CDR3 DNA sequence: TGTGCCAGCAGCCAAGATGAGGGGGCCGGTGAAGCTTTCTTT. It encodes CASSQDEGAGEAFF.

The rearrangement uses TRBV27 and TRBJ2-7; TRBD2 might be the D (5 bases). CDR1 is MNHEY, CDR2 SMNVEV, per germline (reference sequence). Trimming pared 4 bases from V and 4 bases from J, leaving 11 bases between. The CDR3 extends over 13 amino acids. The CDR3 bases are TGTGCCAGCAGTTACCCCCCGGGATACGAGCAGTACTTC. Its protein is CASSYPPGYEQYF.

The chain is built from TRBV28 and TRBJ2-7; TRBD1 might be the D (5 bases). The V end lost 1 base, the J end lost 2 bases, and 12 bases lay between the germline ends. Germline V CDR1 and CDR2: MDHEN, SYDVKM. CDR3 length: 15 residues. CDR3 DNA: TGTGCCAGCAGTTTATTTACAGGCCGGGCCTACGAGCAGTACTTC. It codes for CASSLFTGRAYEQYF.

The chain has TRBV15 and TRBJ1-4; D gene uncertain. Between the trimmed V and J ends, which lost 1 base and 9 bases, there was a span of 6 bases. Germline V gives CDR1 LNHNV, CDR2 YYDKDF (reference sequence). The CDR3 is 12 amino acids. The CDR3 nucleotides read TGTGCCACCAGCAGAGGAGGGCAAAAACTGTTTTTT. This sequence encodes CATSRGGQKLFF.

This rearrangement joins TRBV28 to TRBJ1-5; TRBD1 might be the D (6 bases). Trimming stripped 5 bases from V and 10 bases from J, with 15 bases between. The CDR3 extends over 13 amino acids. CDR1 is MDHEN, CDR2 SYDVKM, per germline. The CDR3 bases are TGTGCCAGCAGTCTCCTCCAGGGGTACCCCCAGCATTTT. Amino acids: CASSLLQGYPQHF. The entire variable domain, with the rest obtained from reference TRBV28 and TRBJ1-5, is as follows: DVKVTQSSRYLVKRTGEKVFLECVQDMDHENMFWYRQDPGLGLRLIYFSYDVKMKEKGDIPEGYSVSREKKERFSLILESASTNQTSMYLCASSLLQGYPQHFGDGTRLSIL.

The chain is built from TRBV29-1 and TRBJ1-1; the D gene is possibly TRBD1 (5 bases). V shed 4 bases and J shed 10 bases, with 19 bases lying between them. This CDR3 contains 13 residues. The germline V gene encodes CDR1 SQVTM and CDR2 ANQGSEA. The CDR3 loop is CSVVPRGAVGAFF. The DNA of the CDR3 is TGCAGCGTTGTACCGAGAGGGGCCGTGGGAGCTTTCTTT.

This clone was recorded only once. The genes are TRBV19 and TRBJ1-2; D unclear. V shed 6 bases and J shed 7 bases, with 15 bases lying between them. Germline V gives CDR1 LNHDA, CDR2 SQIVND (reference sequence). The CDR3 consists of 13 residues. DNA for the CDR3: TGTGCCAGTAGGCAGGTCGGAGGATCTGGCTACACCTTC. Its protein is CASRQVGGSGYTF.

J is TRBJ1-4 and V is TRBV6-5; D is uncertain. Germline CDR1 reads MNHEY; CDR2 reads SVGAGI. This CDR3 has 15 amino acids. V shed 0 bases and J shed 3 bases, with 8 bases lying between them. The CDR3 coding sequence is TGTGCCAGCAGTTACTCGGGGTTTGCTAATGAAAAACTGTTTTTT. It is translated as CASSYSGFANEKLFF.

V gene TRBV10-2 combines with J gene TRBJ1-1; no reliable D call. Germline V gene sequence: CDR1 WSHSY, CDR2 SAAADI. CDR3 length equals 11 residues. Trimming stripped 5 bases from V and 5 bases from J, with 6 bases between. The CDR3 here is CASSPNTEAFF. The DNA for the CDR3 is TGCGCCAGCAGTCCCAATACTGAAGCTTTCTTT.

This clone was detected only once. V gene TRBV6-4 combines with J gene TRBJ2-1; either TRBD1 or TRBD2 may supply D (7 bases each). Trimming took 5 bases from V and 9 from J, leaving 14 bases between them. This CDR3 region has 13 residues. CDR1 and CDR2 from the germline V gene are MRHNA and SNTAGT. Here the CDR3 DNA reads TGTGCCAGCAGTCGACAGGGAGGGGGTGAGCAGTTCTTC. Its protein product is CASSRQGGGEQFF.

The J gene is TRBJ1-1, the V gene TRBV18, with D tentatively TRBD1 (5 bases). Germline V gene lookup returns CDR1 KGHSH and CDR2 LQKENI. With 10 bases removed from V and 0 bases from J, the gap between germline ends came to 24 bases. The CDR3 is 17 amino acids. CDR3 amino acids: CATSTGMKDSLNTEAFF. CDR3 nucleotide sequence: TGTGCCACCTCCACTGGGATGAAAGACAGCTTGAACACTGAAGCTTTCTTT.

V is TRBV29-1 and J is TRBJ1-1; the D is unclear. The CDR3 has 13 residues. The germline V gene encodes CDR1 SQVTM and CDR2 ANQGSEA. Deletions cut 0 bases from V and 7 bases from J, with 12 bases between. The CDR3, as DNA: TGCAGCGTTGAAGATTCAGGTAAGGGTGAAGCTTTCTTT. Its translation: CSVEDSGKGEAFF.